Sequencing of this T cell receptor beta chain was carried out in a study of OX40 agonist ivuxolimab in advanced cancers. In the study overall: An anti-OX40 (CD134) antibody with agonistic activity, ivuxolimab, was administered to patients. Each dose-escalation patient presented with hepatocellular carcinoma, melanoma, renal cell or head and neck cancer.

The data were produced by immunoSEQ multiplex PCR, yet TCRdb's version contains in-frame clones alone and is incomplete. The sample lists 50,000 to 70,000 clones, 75% to 90% occurring once. Worth noting for this clone: Its antigen remains unidentified.

Study observations and caveats: The expanded peripheral T cells' antigen specificity was not determined. Among T cells, CD8+ cells averaged more expanded clones than CD4+ cells.

The clonotype comes from an adult with an advanced solid tumor such as melanoma, head and neck, liver or kidney cancer. Sequenced material: CD4+ or CD8+ T cells sorted from blood, taken in a trial of the OX40 agonist ivuxolimab.

CDR3 DNA: TGTGCCAGCAGTGATTTGGGACAATCCTACGAGCAGTACTTC. It yields the protein CASSDLGQSYEQYF. The chain joins TRBV6-1 to TRBJ2-7; D might be TRBD1 (6 bases). V lost 3 bases to trimming and J lost 1 base, with 10 bases between them. This CDR3 spans 14 amino acids. Germline V gene data show CDR1 as MNHNS and CDR2 as SASEGT.